The present TCR beta chain was sequenced within a study of sequential checkpoint blockade in melanoma. Study-level information: Arm A got nivolumab then ipilimumab; arm B the reverse, 1:1. After both sequences, patients received maintenance nivolumab.

Assay used: immunoSEQ multiplex PCR; TCRdb lists only in-frame clones, some missing. Of over 3,000 clones listed, approximately 54% are singletons. This clone was seen a few times. Treatment specified: randomized to nivolumab then ipilimumab (arm A) or the reverse (arm B). From thawed PBMCs, live CD3+CD8+ cells negative for CD19 and CD56 were sorted. The germline gives CDR1 KGHSH, CDR2 LQKENI. The CDR3 covers 14 residues. V lost 4 bases, J lost 2 bases, and 11 bases lay in between. Sample: CD8+ T cells sorted from blood (inferred from file names), taken from a patient given nivolumab and ipilimumab in sequence. The chain carries TRBV18 and TRBJ1-2, with a weak D call TRBD1 (6 bases). This receptor was taken from a human patient with melanoma. Some clones in this sample may be carry-over from other donors' samples. DNA for the CDR3: TGTGCCAGCTCACTAGGGGGAATGAACTATGGCTACACCTTC. Amino acids: CASSLGGMNYGYTF.